This entry lists 8 T cell receptor beta chains sequenced from one sample in a study of early T cells in non-severe SARS-CoV-2 infection. One entry per CDR3 protein, called by TCRdb with MiXCR from the 5' RACE reads. The sample records 74,000 or so distinct CDR3 sequences, about 13% being singletons. The sequenced sample was whole blood. These receptors were collected from an adult who was a healthcare worker with PCR-confirmed SARS-CoV-2 infection or an uninfected control (not recorded which).

This clonotype was observed many times. The chain couples TRBV6-2 or TRBV6-3 to TRBJ2-1, with 10 bases lining up with TRBD1. V lost 6 bases to trimming and J lost 11 bases; unmatched junction nucleotides: 19. CDR1 is MNHEY, CDR2 SVGEGT, per germline. The CDR3 has 17 residues. The CDR3 DNA sequence: TGTGCCAGCAGCCCGGTACGGGGAGGACAGGGGGAGGTAAAGCAGTTCTTC. Translated: CASSPVRGGQGEVKQFF.

The rearrangement joins TRBV6-2 or TRBV6-3 to TRBJ1-2, with a tentative D call TRBD1 (6 bases). This CDR3 has 14 residues. The ends were cut back, 4 bases at V and 12 bases at J, with 21 bases in the middle. Germline V CDR1 and CDR2: MNHEY, SVGEGT. The CDR3: CASSSTDRRTFNTF. The CDR3 bases are TGTGCCAGCAGTTCCACGGACAGACGGACCTTTAACACCTTC.

This clonotype was detected a few times. The V gene is TRBV5-6, the J gene TRBJ2-3, with TRBD2 matching over 8 bases. From germline, CDR1 is SGHDT and CDR2 YYEEEE. CDR3 length: 14 residues. The junction had 8 bases not matched to a gene; V was cut back by 5 bases and J by 6 bases. CDR3 sequence (DNA): TGTGCCAGCAGACCGGGACTAGTAGCTGATACGCAGTATTTT. This gives the protein CASRPGLVADTQYF.

This clonotype appeared a few times. The chain carries TRBV20-1 and TRBJ2-1, with a weak D call TRBD1 (6 bases). Trimming cost V 0 bases and J 8 bases, with 17 bases left between them. The germline V gene has CDR1 DFQATT and CDR2 SNEGSKA (reference sequence). This CDR3 spans 15 amino acids. In DNA form, the CDR3 reads TGCAGTGCTAGAGATGCGGCAGGGGCGAGGGATGAGCAGTTCTTC. Amino acid sequence: CSARDAAGARDEQFF.

This clonotype was picked up many times. The chain recombines TRBV28 with TRBJ2-7, with 7 bases that match TRBD1. V lost 2 bases and J lost 1; bases outside the gene matches: 8. The length of the CDR3 is 16 residues. The V gene's germline CDR1 is MDHEN and CDR2 SYDVKM. The CDR3 DNA sequence: TGTGCCAGCAGTTTAGTCAAAAAGGGGGCGTCCTACGAGCAGTACTTC. The encoded protein is CASSLVKKGASYEQYF.

The CDR3, as DNA: TGTGCCAGCAGTCATCGGGACAGGGGGATCGAGCAGTACTTC. It specifies CASSHRDRGIEQYF. This rearrangement joins TRBV12-3 or TRBV12-4 to TRBJ2-7; TRBD1 aligns across 11 bases. This CDR3 contains 14 residues. The J segment lost 6 bases and the V segment lost 5 bases, leaving 6 bases of the junction unmatched.

This clonotype was found many times. The chain employs TRBV5-1 and TRBJ2-3; D call uncertain. The CDR3 runs 18 residues. Germline-derived CDR1 and CDR2 are SGHRS and YFSETQ. Trimming took 1 base from V and 0 from J, leaving 18 bases between them. CDR3 region: CASSLRSGLIPSTDTQYF. CDR3 coding DNA: TGCGCCAGCAGCTTGAGATCAGGCTTGATCCCTAGCACAGATACGCAGTATTTT. Complete variable domain (other parts from reference TRBV5-1 and TRBJ2-3): KAGVTQTPRYLIKTRGQQVTLSCSPISGHRSVSWYQQTPGQGLQFLFEYFSETQRNKGNFPGRFSGRQFSNSRSEMNVSTLELGDSALYLCASSLRSGLIPSTDTQYFGPGTRLTVL.

This clonotype was seen a handful of times. This chain connects TRBV2 to TRBJ1-6; a possible D gene is TRBD1 (6 bases). CDR1 and CDR2 (germline): SNHLY, FYNNEI. This CDR3 has 16 residues. V was shortened by 4 bases and J by 4 bases, with 14 bases between the two germline ends. Here the CDR3 reads CASSVPLTGYNSPLHF. CDR3 nucleotide sequence: TGTGCCAGCAGTGTCCCTTTGACAGGATATAATTCACCCCTCCACTTT.